The source of this T cell receptor beta chain is a study of blood T cell repertoires in COVID-19. TCRdb's copy holds only in-frame clones and misses some; the assay was immunoSEQ multiplex PCR. The table records about 180,000 clones, 80% of them present only once. Germline assignment: CDR1 ENHRY and CDR2 SYGVKD. The CDR3 consists of 15 residues. Trimming took 5 bases from V and 1 from J, leaving 14 bases between them. Sequences were obtained from PBMCs or T cells enriched from blood (not recorded which). The chain combines TRBV10-3 with TRBJ1-1; D might be TRBD1 (5 bases). The source of this sequence is a man in his sixties who had been exposed to COVID-19. The CDR3 here is CAISHAGPPNTEAFF. In nucleotides, the CDR3 is TGTGCCATCAGTCATGCGGGACCGCCGAACACTGAAGCTTTCTTT.